A selection of T cell receptor beta chains follows, all from one sample in a study of beta chain features in type 1 diabetes. Assay used: immunoSEQ multiplex PCR; TCRdb lists only in-frame clones, some missing. The data show more than 250,000 clones, roughly 22% seen once. Sequenced: naive CD4+ T cells from blood. Receptors were obtained from a woman between 35 and 50 years old with type 1 diabetes. CDR3s include the opening cysteine and the closing phenylalanine or tryptophan. D genes are given only for firm matches. Not all rows give a size; the values are once, few, many and, for expanded clones, a class.

.,TRBJ2-1,TRBV28,TRBD2,CASSPLMLAGAQFF,TGTGCCAGCAGTCCTCTGATGCTAGCGGGAGCCCAGTTCTTC
.,TRBJ1-4,TRBV4-3,.,CASSQAEFFTNEKLFF,TGCGCCAGCAGCCAGGCGGAGTTCTTCACTAATGAAAAACTGTTTTTT
.,TRBJ2-2,TRBV20-1,.,CSASSAGELFF,TGCAGTGCTAGTTCGGCCGGGGAGCTGTTTTTT
.,TRBJ1-2,TRBV29-1,.,CSVEDQEGRGQGYTF,TGCAGCGTTGAAGATCAGGAAGGGAGGGGACAAGGCTACACCTTC
few,TRBJ2-1,TRBV5-1,.,CASSSTGSPYNEQFF,TGCGCCAGCAGCTCGACCGGGAGTCCGTACAATGAGCAGTTCTTC
few,TRBJ2-7,TRBV7-2,TRBD2,CASSHGTSVPYEQYF,TGTGCCAGCAGTCACGGGACTAGCGTTCCCTACGAGCAGTACTTC
.,TRBJ1-1,TRBV13,TRBD1,CASSPRQGDWGTEAFF,TGTGCCAGCAGCCCCCGACAGGGGGACTGGGGCACTGAAGCTTTCTTT
few,TRBJ1-2,TRBV5-1,TRBD1,CASSLTGEYGYTF,TGCGCCAGCAGCTTGACAGGGGAGTATGGCTACACCTTC
.,TRBJ2-7,TRBV28,TRBD2,CASSTSGSLYEQYF,TGTGCCAGCAGCACTAGCGGGAGCTTATACGAGCAGTACTTC
.,TRBJ1-1,TRBV5-4,TRBD1,CASSASTRQGWREAFF,TGTGCCAGCAGCGCTTCTACCCGACAGGGGTGGAGAGAAGCTTTCTTT
few,TRBJ2-5,TRBV7-9,.,CASSRQETQYF,TGTGCCAGCAGCCGTCAAGAGACCCAGTACTTC
.,TRBJ2-7,TRBV4-3,TRBD1,CASSHRTGSSYEQYF,TGCGCCAGCAGCCATCGGACAGGATCCTCCTACGAGCAGTACTTC
few,TRBJ1-1,TRBV7-3,TRBD1,CASSWDRNTEAFF,TGTGCCAGCAGTTGGGACAGGAACACTGAAGCTTTCTTT
few,TRBJ2-7,TRBV21-1,.,CASSNRTGGVSSYEQYF,TGTGCCAGCAGCAACCGGACAGGGGGCGTCAGCTCCTACGAGCAGTACTTC
.,TRBJ1-1,TRBV30,.,CAWGPGGVGTEAFF,TGTGCCTGGGGCCCCGGCGGGGTTGGGACTGAAGCTTTCTTT
.,TRBJ1-1,TRBV5-1,TRBD1,CASSRDRGDTEAFF,TGCGCCAGCAGCAGGGACAGGGGGGACACTGAAGCTTTCTTT
.,TRBJ2-1,TRBV5-1,.,CASSLASGPTGEQFF,TGCGCCAGCAGCTTGGCCAGTGGCCCAACGGGTGAGCAGTTCTTC
few,TRBJ2-1,TRBV7-2,TRBD1,CASSMWGTGVNEQFF,TGTGCCAGCAGCATGTGGGGGACAGGGGTCAATGAGCAGTTCTTC
.,TRBJ1-4,TRBV7-2,.,CASSLDRSEKLFF,TGTGCCAGCAGCTTAGACAGGTCTGAAAAACTGTTTTTT
few,TRBJ1-1,TRBV7-9,TRBD1,CASSTQGGTAFF,TGTGCCAGCAGCACTCAGGGGGGAACAGCTTTCTTT
few,TRBJ2-5,TRBV30,.,CAWSPAMRETQYF,TGTGCCTGGAGCCCCGCTATGAGAGAGACCCAGTACTTC
few,TRBJ1-4,TRBV20-1,.,CSATGFGKLFF,TGCAGCGCCACAGGGTTTGGGAAACTGTTTTTT